This passage covers 18 T cell receptor beta chains from one sample sequenced in a study of blood T cell repertoires in COVID-19 (dated by TCRdb to 2020 to 2022). Libraries were constructed by the immunoSEQ multiplex PCR assay. In its TCRdb copy, this immuneACCESS table keeps in-frame sequences only and misses some clones. Where compared with another copy, unresolved V genes explain less than half of these, and the others have no known cause. The sample has about 200,000 clones on record, 90% of them singletons. The ten largest clones capture 0.62% of the sample. The sequenced material came from peripheral blood. The receptors come from a man between 45 and 60 years old with acute or convalescent COVID-19.

This clone showed up just once. The V gene is TRBV28, the J gene TRBJ2-2; D is perhaps TRBD2 (5 bases). V shed 5 bases and J shed 7 bases, with 8 bases lying between them. Germline-derived CDR1 and CDR2 are MDHEN and SYDVKM. The CDR3 consists of 12 residues. The CDR3 here is CASSRTVGELFF. In DNA form, the CDR3 reads TGTGCCAGCAGTCGGACTGTCGGGGAGCTGTTTTTT. Supplemented by reference TRBV28 and TRBJ2-2, the full variable domain reads DVKVTQSSRYLVKRTGEKVFLECVQDMDHENMFWYRQDPGLGLRLIYFSYDVKMKEKGDIPEGYSVSREKKERFSLILESASTNQTSMYLCASSRTVGELFFGEGSRLTVL.

The chain joins TRBV28 to TRBJ1-4; D is uncertain. This CDR3 comprises 15 residues. V was clipped by 2 bases and J by 5 bases, with 12 bases between them. Looked up from germline, CDR1 is MDHEN and CDR2 is SYDVKM. CDR3 coding DNA: TGTGCCAGCAGTTTAGGCGGCGGATGGAATGAAAAACTGTTTTTT. It encodes CASSLGGGWNEKLFF.

This rearrangement joins TRBV5-4 to TRBJ1-2; TRBD1 agrees at 9 bases. CDR1 is SGHNT, CDR2 YYREEE, per germline (reference sequence). J gave up 7 bases and V 1 base, and 5 bases lay outside the gene matches. The CDR3 is made up of 14 amino acids. CDR3 amino acids: CASSLNRGLGGYTF. In DNA, the CDR3 is TGTGCCAGCAGCTTGAACAGGGGGCTGGGTGGCTACACCTTC.

This clone has just one count. The CDR3: CASSKPRDIEQFF. DNA of the CDR3: TGTGCCAGCAGCAAGCCCCGAGATATCGAGCAGTTCTTC. The gene calls are TRBV5-4 and TRBJ2-1; no firm D call. CDR1 and CDR2 (germline): SGHNT, YYREEE (reference sequence). V lost 4 bases to trimming and J lost 10 bases, with 15 bases between them. This CDR3 is 13 amino acids long.

The chain combines TRBV2 with TRBJ2-7, with 9 bases matching TRBD2. The CDR3 is made up of 16 amino acids. Germline-derived CDR1 and CDR2 are SNHLY and FYNNEI. V lost 6 bases, J lost 5 bases, and 14 bases stayed unmatched. CDR3 nucleotides: TGTGCCAGCAGCTGGCTTAGGACTAGCGCGAGACACGAGCAGTACTTC. This sequence encodes CASSWLRTSARHEQYF. Variable domain in full (rest from reference TRBV2 and TRBJ2-7): EPEVTQTPSHQVTQMGQEVILRCVPISNHLYFYWYRQILGQKVEFLVSFYNNEISEKSEIFDDQFSVERPDGSNFTLKIRSTKLEDSAMYFCASSWLRTSARHEQYFGPGTRLTVT.

The gene calls are TRBV5-5 and TRBJ1-4, with D unresolved. V was clipped by 4 bases and J by 7 bases, with 17 bases between them. From germline, CDR1 is SGHKS and CDR2 YYEKEE (reference sequence). The CDR3 contains 15 residues. The CDR3 DNA follows: TGTGCCAGCAGCCCCTGGGGTAGGGAGGGTGAAAAACTGTTTTTT. Protein sequence: CASSPWGREGEKLFF.

This clone has more than one count but fewer than ten. Other DNA variants within this sample encode the same CDR3. The rearrangement uses TRBV4-2 and TRBJ2-6; D unclear. This CDR3 is 15 amino acids long. Per the germline V gene, CDR1 is LGHNA and CDR2 is YNFKEQ. Trimming took 0 bases from V and 0 from J, leaving 3 bases between them. CDR3 in amino acids: CASSQDLSGANVLTF. The CDR3 DNA sequence: TGTGCCAGCAGCCAAGATCTCTCTGGGGCCAACGTCCTGACTTTC.

This clone was seen a few times. The rearrangement links TRBV7-2 to TRBJ1-3; possibly TRBD1 for D (6 bases). The V end was cut by 5 bases, the J end by 1 base, with 15 bases between. CDR3 length equals 16 residues. The germline CDR1 and CDR2 sequences are SGHTA and FQGNSA. Here the CDR3 DNA reads TGTGCCAGCAGCCCGACCGGGACATCATCTGGAAACACCATATATTTT. Translation: CASSPTGTSSGNTIYF.

Concerning this clone itself: Its ends do not fully match the called genes, so a read error is possible. The chain joins TRBV6-5 to TRBJ2-2; D unresolved. There are 15 residues in the CDR3. Germline values: CDR1 MNHEY, CDR2 SVGAGI. CDR3 protein: CASSYRQTNSGELFF. The DNA of the CDR3 is TGTGCCAGCAGTTACCGTCAGACCAACAGCGGGGAGCTGTTTTTT.

V usage is TRBV27 and J usage is TRBJ1-2, with D possibly TRBD1 on 6 matching bases. CDR3 length: 17 residues. The germline gives CDR1 MNHEY, CDR2 SMNVEV (reference sequence). Between the trimmed V and J ends, which lost 6 bases and 5 bases, there was a span of 25 bases. CDR3 residues: CASSSKGERGPIYGYTF. CDR3 bases: TGTGCCAGCAGCTCTAAGGGGGAAAGAGGGCCGATTTATGGCTACACCTTC.

The CDR3 DNA reads as TGTGCCAGCAGCCCAGGGGGGACAGGGAACTACAATGAGCAGTTCTTC. Protein product: CASSPGGTGNYNEQFF. The rearrangement links TRBV11-2 to TRBJ2-1, with 9 bases aligning to TRBD1. The CDR3 sequence is 16 residues long. J lost 3 bases, V lost 5 bases, and 8 bases had no gene match. Per the germline V gene, CDR1 is SGHAT and CDR2 is FQNNGV.

The CDR3 DNA reads as TGTGCCACTCAAAGGGAGACGGGGGTCGAAACTTTCTTT. Its translation is CATQRETGVETFF. The chain links TRBV15 to TRBJ1-1, with a possible D match to TRBD1 (5 bases). CDR3 length: 13 residues. Germline V gene data show CDR1 as LNHNV and CDR2 as YYDKDF (reference sequence). Trimming removed 9 bases from V and 12 bases from J, with 23 bases in between.

This clone was detected once. The gene calls are TRBV10-2 and TRBJ1-2; 7 bases map to TRBD1. The CDR3 runs to 14 residues. The junction had 8 bases not matched to a gene; V was cut back by 6 bases and J by 4 bases. CDR1 is WSHSY and CDR2 is SAAADI in the germline V gene. The CDR3 nucleotides read TGCGCCAGCAGAATGACAGGGCTAAGCTATGGCTACACCTTC. It translates to CASRMTGLSYGYTF.

This sequence joins TRBV6-4 and TRBJ1-5, with 7 bases lining up with TRBD1. The ends lost 3 bases at V and 6 bases at J; junction bases unmatched: 5. The CDR3 loop spans 14 amino acids. The germline V gene has CDR1 MRHNA and CDR2 SNTAGT. The CDR3 nucleotides are TGTGCCAGCAGTGAATTCAGGGGGAGTCAGCCCCAGCATTTT. Translation: CASSEFRGSQPQHF.

The V call is TRBV5-1, the J call TRBJ1-6; no firm D call. CDR1 and CDR2 (germline): SGHRS, YFSETQ. V lost 0 bases to trimming and J lost 0 bases, with 4 bases between them. The CDR3 length is 15 residues. The CDR3 protein is CASSLESSYNSPLHF. Written as DNA, the CDR3 is TGCGCCAGCAGCTTGGAGAGCTCCTATAATTCACCCCTCCACTTT.

V gene TRBV7-8 combines with J gene TRBJ2-3; possible D gene TRBD1, 6 bases. This CDR3 has 15 residues. Germline loops: CDR1 SGHVS, CDR2 FQNEAQ. The germline V and J ends were trimmed by 5 bases and 3 bases, with 15 bases remaining between them. The CDR3 DNA is TGTGCCAGCAGCATACAGGGTATAGAGACAGATACGCAGTATTTT. As protein: CASSIQGIETDTQYF.

This sequence joins TRBV10-3 and TRBJ1-2; D possibly corresponds to TRBD1 (5 bases). There are 12 residues in the CDR3. The V gene lost 4 bases and the J gene lost 6 bases, with 9 bases spanning the gap. The germline gives CDR1 ENHRY, CDR2 SYGVKD. The CDR3 nucleotides are TGTGCCATCAGTGTGGTAGGGGATGGCTACACCTTC. Encoded protein: CAISVVGDGYTF.

The chain links TRBV2 to TRBJ2-3; the D is unclear. CDR1 and CDR2 (germline): SNHLY, FYNNEI. V lost 6 bases, J lost 3 bases, and 13 bases lay in between. CDR3 size: 14 residues. Written as DNA, the CDR3 is TGTGCCAGCAGCGACGGGTGGAAGACAGATACGCAGTATTTT. Its translation is CASSDGWKTDTQYF.